The clone carrying this T cell receptor beta chain showed up many times. Its antigen remains unknown. The entry originates in a study of regulatory T cells in long-lasting Graves disease. General study results and limits: TRBV28, TRBJ1-2 and TRBJ2-5 emerged as the favored segments in persistent disease.

With iRepertoire HTBI primers and Arm-PCR of CDR3 regions, TCR beta libraries were built. Using its own MiXCR run on the multiplex PCR reads, TCRdb lists one record per CDR3 protein. The profile shows more than 400,000 distinct CDR3 sequences, around 15% of them singletons. The time point denotes: newly diagnosed GD, antithyroid drugs for less than 3 months. Extracted RNA from PBMCs served as the source of the TCR library. Per American Thyroid Association guidelines, Graves' disease was diagnosed. Per the germline V gene, CDR1 is SEHNR and CDR2 is FQNEAQ (reference sequence). The J segment lost 10 bases and the V segment lost 4 bases, leaving 7 bases of the junction unmatched. CDR3 length equals 12 residues. The sample was also reused in another study, on T cells in Graves' hyperthyroidism and ophthalmopathy. As reported in that work: Appearing also in blood were most of the thyroid clonotypes expanded above 0.001. Ophthalmopathy could be told apart from stable hyperthyroidism with a 13 V-J model.

Sequencing used peripheral blood mononuclear cells (PBMCs), obtained at new diagnosis, from a patient treated with antithyroid drugs. This TCR came from a woman aged 25 to 39 with Graves disease. V and J are TRBV7-9 and TRBJ2-7; 7 bases align to TRBD1. The CDR3 bases are TGTGCCAGCAGCTCCTCCGACAGGGTACAGTACTTC. Amino acid sequence: CASSSSDRVQYF.